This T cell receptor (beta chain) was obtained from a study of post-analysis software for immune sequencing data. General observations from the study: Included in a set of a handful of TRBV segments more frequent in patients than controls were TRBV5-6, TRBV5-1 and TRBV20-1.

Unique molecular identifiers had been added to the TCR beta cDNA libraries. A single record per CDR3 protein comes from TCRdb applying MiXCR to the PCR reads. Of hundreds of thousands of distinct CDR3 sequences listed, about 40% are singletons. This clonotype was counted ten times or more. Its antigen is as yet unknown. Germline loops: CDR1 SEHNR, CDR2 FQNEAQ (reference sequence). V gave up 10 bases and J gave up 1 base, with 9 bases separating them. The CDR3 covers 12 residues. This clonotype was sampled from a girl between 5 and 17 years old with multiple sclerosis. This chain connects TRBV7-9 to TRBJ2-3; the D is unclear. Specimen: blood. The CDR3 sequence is CATTPGTDTQYF. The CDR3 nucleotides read TGTGCCACCACGCCTGGCACAGATACGCAGTATTTT.